The 25 T cell receptor beta chains below come from one sample, sequenced in a study of PD-1 blockade in classical Hodgkin lymphoma. Time point reported: cycle 4 day 1 (C4D1), after 6 weeks of nivolumab. Each patient's relapse followed autologous stem cell transplantation, and brentuximab vedotin exposure varied. TCRdb's table, derived via immunoSEQ multiplex PCR, lists solely in-frame clones and lacks some. The sample holds more than 95,000 clones; roughly 87% are singletons and the top ten take around a fifth. Material: peripheral blood mononuclear cells (PBMCs), obtained before the fourth cycle of nivolumab. Receptors were obtained from a human donor with classical Hodgkin lymphoma.

The chain recombines TRBV6-1 with TRBJ1-2; weak D call: TRBD1 (5 bases). The V end lost 6 bases, the J end lost 2 bases, and 16 bases lay between the germline ends. The CDR3 consists of 15 residues. The germline CDR1 and CDR2 sequences are MNHNS and SASEGT. The CDR3 bases are TGTGCCAGCAGGGGGCTAGGGAGGGTAAACTATGGCTACACCTTC. This gives the protein CASRGLGRVNYGYTF.

This rearrangement joins TRBV2 to TRBJ1-1, with a possible D match to TRBD1 (6 bases). The CDR3 extends over 13 amino acids. The germline CDR1 and CDR2 sequences are SNHLY and FYNNEI. Trimming removed 10 bases from V and 0 bases from J, with 12 bases in between. CDR3 loop: CANKQGLNTEAFF. The CDR3 bases are TGTGCCAACAAACAGGGTCTGAACACTGAAGCTTTCTTT. The whole variable domain, filled in from reference TRBV2 and TRBJ1-1, reads EPEVTQTPSHQVTQMGQEVILRCVPISNHLYFYWYRQILGQKVEFLVSFYNNEISEKSEIFDDQFSVERPDGSNFTLKIRSTKLEDSAMYFCANKQGLNTEAFFGQGTRLTVV.

The chain links TRBV21-1 to TRBJ2-5; TRBD1, as called in the table, went unchecked against the DNA. TRBV21-1 is assigned pseudogene status. The CDR3 length is 17 residues. The CDR3 DNA is TGTGCCAGCAGCAAAAGAGTCCGACAGGCCCCCAGGGAGACCCAGTACTTC. Translating it yields CASSKRVRQAPRETQYF.

The V and J genes are TRBV6-5 and TRBJ1-4; D is perhaps TRBD1 (6 bases). This CDR3 is built from 15 residues. CDR1 is MNHEY and CDR2 is SVGAGI in the germline V gene. Trimming left V 3 bases short and J 7 bases short, with 15 bases between. Here the CDR3 DNA reads TGTGCCAGCAGTTATATCGGGACAAGGATTGAAAAACTGTTTTTT. This gives the protein CASSYIGTRIEKLFF.

The J gene is TRBJ2-7, the V gene TRBV5-1; weak D call: TRBD1 (6 bases). Germline CDR1 reads SGHRS; CDR2 reads YFSETQ. Trimming pared 4 bases from V and 6 bases from J, leaving 26 bases between. CDR3 size: 17 residues. CDR3: CASSLHPGLGASGEQYF. CDR3 bases: TGCGCCAGCAGCCTCCACCCAGGGTTGGGGGCGAGCGGCGAGCAGTACTTC. The whole variable domain, filled in from reference TRBV5-1 and TRBJ2-7, reads KAGVTQTPRYLIKTRGQQVTLSCSPISGHRSVSWYQQTPGQGLQFLFEYFSETQRNKGNFPGRFSGRQFSNSRSEMNVSTLELGDSALYLCASSLHPGLGASGEQYFGPGTRLTVT.

The rearrangement links TRBV6-1 to TRBJ2-7, with D unresolved. Germline V gives CDR1 MNHNS, CDR2 SASEGT. This CDR3 region has 14 residues. V dropped 1 base and J dropped 3 bases, with 10 bases sitting between them. For the CDR3, the DNA is TGTGCCAGCAGTGAAGGCGGCAGGATCTACGAGCAGTACTTC. As protein: CASSEGGRIYEQYF.

The chain combines TRBV6-6 with TRBJ2-1; 9 bases map to TRBD2. CDR3 length: 15 amino acids. With V trimmed by 5 bases and J by 4 bases, 6 bases remained unmatched. Germline V CDR1 and CDR2: MNHNY, SVGAGI (reference sequence). This CDR3 is CASSNLAGSYNEQFF. DNA for the CDR3: TGTGCCAGCAGTAATCTAGCGGGATCTTACAATGAGCAGTTCTTC.

The chain links TRBV5-6 to TRBJ2-7, with TRBD1 identical over 9 bases. The length of the CDR3 is 14 residues. Germline CDR1 and CDR2: SGHDT and YYEEEE. J lost 5 bases, V lost 2 bases, and 5 bases had no gene match. As DNA, the CDR3 is TGTGCCAGCAGCTTTGGGACAGGGTTTCACGAGCAGTACTTC. It translates to CASSFGTGFHEQYF.

The rearrangement uses TRBV5-4 and TRBJ1-3; perhaps TRBD1 as D (6 bases). The ends were cut back, 4 bases at V and 7 bases at J, with 15 bases in the middle. Germline V gene data show CDR1 as SGHNT and CDR2 as YYREEE (reference sequence). The CDR3 is made up of 14 amino acids. Written as DNA, the CDR3 is TGTGCCAGCAGCCTACAGGGTTCGTGGAACACCATATATTTT. This encodes CASSLQGSWNTIYF. The variable domain in full, with the rest retrieved from reference TRBV5-4 and TRBJ1-3, is ETGVTQSPTHLIKTRGQQVTLRCSSQSGHNTVSWYQQALGQGPQFIFQYYREEENGRGNFPPRFSGLQFPNYSSELNVNALELDDSALYLCASSLQGSWNTIYFGEGSWLTVV.

This clone was detected a few times. The gene calls are TRBV5-5 and TRBJ1-1; D gene ambiguous. V lost 2 bases to trimming and J lost 2 bases, with 7 bases between them. The germline V gene encodes CDR1 SGHKS and CDR2 YYEKEE (reference sequence). The CDR3 runs to 13 residues. The CDR3 nucleotides read TGTGCCAGCAGCTTTGGACTTAACACTGAAGCTTTCTTT. Translating it yields CASSFGLNTEAFF.

The rearrangement uses TRBV19 and TRBJ1-2; perhaps TRBD1 as D (6 bases). The CDR3 covers 15 residues. V lost 0 bases, J lost 2 bases, and 10 bases lay in between. Germline values: CDR1 LNHDA, CDR2 SQIVND (reference sequence). In DNA form, the CDR3 reads TGTGCCAGTAGTATAGACAGGGGATTCAACTATGGCTACACCTTC. This codes for CASSIDRGFNYGYTF.

The chain employs TRBV28 and TRBJ1-5; perhaps TRBD1 as D (5 bases). The CDR3 runs to 14 residues. The germline V and J ends were trimmed by 4 bases and 10 bases, with 17 bases remaining between them. Germline V gene data show CDR1 as MDHEN and CDR2 as SYDVKM. CDR3 coding DNA: TGTGCCAGCAGTTCCCCGGGGACCGTCAAACCCCAGCATTTT. Translation gives CASSSPGTVKPQHF.

The CDR3: CASSYSLRSVEAFF. The CDR3 region has the DNA TGTGCCAGCAGTTATTCTCTCCGGTCAGTTGAAGCTTTCTTT. The J gene is TRBJ1-1, the V gene TRBV6-5; no clear D. The CDR3 is 14 amino acids. Germline CDR1 and CDR2: MNHEY and SVGAGI. V was clipped by 3 bases and J by 7 bases, with 15 bases between them.

This clone came up once. The chain has TRBV19 and TRBJ2-1, with D uncertain. CDR3 size: 12 residues. CDR1 is LNHDA, CDR2 SQIVND, per germline (reference sequence). The ends were cut back, 1 base at V and 8 bases at J, with 6 bases in the middle. The CDR3 loop reads CASSIGAHEQFF. For the CDR3, the DNA is TGTGCCAGTAGTATAGGGGCCCATGAGCAGTTCTTC.

The chain is built from TRBV6-5 and TRBJ1-2; perhaps TRBD1 as D (6 bases). The CDR3 contains 14 residues. V was shortened by 4 bases and J by 7 bases, with 16 bases between the two germline ends. Germline lookup yields CDR1 MNHEY and CDR2 SVGAGI. CDR3 nucleotides: TGTGCCAGCAGTTCCACAGGGAGTAGAGGTGGCTACACCTTC. Residues: CASSSTGSRGGYTF.

The rearrangement links TRBV7-6 to TRBJ2-3; 7 positions agree with TRBD2. Trimming cost V 3 bases and J 5 bases; bases outside gene matches: 11. Germline assignment: CDR1 SGHVS and CDR2 FNYEAQ. The CDR3 length is 16 residues. The CDR3 DNA reads as TGTGCCAGCAGCTTGGGGGATGGACTAGGATTAGATACGCAGTATTTT. This sequence encodes CASSLGDGLGLDTQYF.

V usage is TRBV28 and J usage is TRBJ2-2; 13 bases map to TRBD2. The length of the CDR3 is 20 residues. Trimming removed 6 bases from V and 4 bases from J; junction bases left unmatched: 17. Looked up from germline, CDR1 is MDHEN and CDR2 is SYDVKM. The CDR3 bases are TGTGCCAGCAGGGACAAGTGGGGGACCGGGACTAGCGGGATCACCGGGGAGCTGTTTTTT. It encodes CASRDKWGTGTSGITGELFF.

The V and J genes are TRBV19 and TRBJ1-3; TRBD1 might be the D (5 bases). The CDR3 consists of 14 residues. Per the germline V gene, CDR1 is LNHDA and CDR2 is SQIVND (reference sequence). V lost 3 bases and J lost 2, with 8 bases in between. This chain's CDR3 is CASSMGETGNTIYF. The CDR3 DNA follows: TGTGCCAGTAGTATGGGGGAGACTGGAAACACCATATATTTT.

V and J are TRBV30 and TRBJ1-1; TRBD1 is a possible D gene (5 bases). The V gene lost 5 bases and the J gene lost 11 bases, with 18 bases spanning the gap. The CDR3 runs to 12 residues. Germline loops: CDR1 GTSNPN, CDR2 SVGIG (reference sequence). The CDR3 spells CAWGPTGRVAFF. CDR3 coding DNA: TGTGCCTGGGGCCCAACGGGCAGGGTGGCTTTCTTT.

The rearrangement links TRBV10-1 to TRBJ2-7; possible D gene TRBD1, 6 bases. V lost 3 bases and J lost 7, with 10 bases in between. This CDR3 spans 12 amino acids. The germline V gene encodes CDR1 WNHNN and CDR2 SYGVQD (reference sequence). In nucleotides, the CDR3 is TGCGCCAGCAGTGATATGAGGGGGGAGCAGTACTTC. Its translation: CASSDMRGEQYF.

The V and J genes are TRBV19 and TRBJ1-2; no definite D call. This CDR3 comprises 13 residues. The germline V gene has CDR1 LNHDA and CDR2 SQIVND (reference sequence). V lost 9 bases, J lost 2 bases, and 13 bases lay in between. The CDR3 loop is CASRSGGNYGYTF. CDR3 bases: TGTGCCAGCCGCTCGGGCGGGAACTATGGCTACACCTTC.

The gene calls are TRBV25-1 and TRBJ2-1, with 8 bases aligning to TRBD2. Germline CDR1 reads MGHDK; CDR2 reads SYGVNS. The CDR3 is 15 amino acids. The V gene end was trimmed by 4 bases and the J gene end by 5 bases; junction bases not matched to a gene: 7. The CDR3 reads CASSGDWGLDNEQFF. In DNA form, the CDR3 reads TGTGCCAGCAGTGGCGACTGGGGACTAGACAATGAGCAGTTCTTC.

The genes are TRBV10-3 and TRBJ1-2; TRBD1 matches 9 bases. Germline V gives CDR1 ENHRY, CDR2 SYGVKD. Unmatched junction bases numbered 12, after V lost 5 bases and J lost 8 bases. The CDR3 loop spans 15 amino acids. CDR3 coding DNA: TGTGCCATCAGTTCACGGACAGGGGCCTATGGCGGCTACACCTTC. As protein: CAISSRTGAYGGYTF.

A single count supports this clone. The rearrangement links TRBV6-5 to TRBJ2-2; TRBD2 is a possible D gene (6 bases). There are 14 residues in the CDR3. From germline, CDR1 is MNHEY and CDR2 SVGAGI. Trimming shortened V by 6 bases and J by 3 bases, and 11 bases separated the two germline ends. CDR3 amino acids: CASSWAGYTGELFF. Here the CDR3 DNA reads TGTGCCAGCAGCTGGGCGGGATACACCGGGGAGCTGTTTTTT.

The gene calls are TRBV12-5 and TRBJ2-1; a weak D match, TRBD1 (6 bases). The CDR3 sequence is 18 residues long. From germline, CDR1 is LGHNT and CDR2 FRNRAP. The V end was cut by 1 base, the J end by 7 bases, with 23 bases between. This CDR3 is CASGLAPNRVFSGNEQFF. The CDR3, as DNA: TGTGCTAGTGGTTTGGCCCCTAACAGGGTTTTTTCAGGGAATGAGCAGTTCTTC.